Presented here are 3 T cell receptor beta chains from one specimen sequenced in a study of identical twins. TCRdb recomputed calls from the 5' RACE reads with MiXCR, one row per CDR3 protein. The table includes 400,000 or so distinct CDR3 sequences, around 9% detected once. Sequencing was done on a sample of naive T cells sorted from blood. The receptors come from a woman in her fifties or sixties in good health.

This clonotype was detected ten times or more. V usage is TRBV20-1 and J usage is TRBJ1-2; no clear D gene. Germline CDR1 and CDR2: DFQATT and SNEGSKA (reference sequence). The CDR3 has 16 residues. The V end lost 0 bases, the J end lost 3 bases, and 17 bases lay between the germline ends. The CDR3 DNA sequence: TGCAGTGCTAGAGATCAAGCCCGGGCACAGTACTATGGCTACACCTTC. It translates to CSARDQARAQYYGYTF.

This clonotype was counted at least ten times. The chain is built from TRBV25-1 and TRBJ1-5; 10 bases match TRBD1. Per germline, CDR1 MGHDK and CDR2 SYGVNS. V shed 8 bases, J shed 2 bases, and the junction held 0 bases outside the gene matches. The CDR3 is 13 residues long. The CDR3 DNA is TGTGCCAGCGGGACAGGGGGCAATCAGCCCCAGCATTTT. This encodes CASGTGGNQPQHF.

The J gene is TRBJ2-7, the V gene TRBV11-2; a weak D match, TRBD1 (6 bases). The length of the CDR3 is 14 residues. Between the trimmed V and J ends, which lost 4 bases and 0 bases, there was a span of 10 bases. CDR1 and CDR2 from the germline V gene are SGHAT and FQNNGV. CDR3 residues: CASSSDRSSYEQYF. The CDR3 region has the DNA TGTGCCAGCAGCTCCGACAGGAGCTCCTACGAGCAGTACTTC.